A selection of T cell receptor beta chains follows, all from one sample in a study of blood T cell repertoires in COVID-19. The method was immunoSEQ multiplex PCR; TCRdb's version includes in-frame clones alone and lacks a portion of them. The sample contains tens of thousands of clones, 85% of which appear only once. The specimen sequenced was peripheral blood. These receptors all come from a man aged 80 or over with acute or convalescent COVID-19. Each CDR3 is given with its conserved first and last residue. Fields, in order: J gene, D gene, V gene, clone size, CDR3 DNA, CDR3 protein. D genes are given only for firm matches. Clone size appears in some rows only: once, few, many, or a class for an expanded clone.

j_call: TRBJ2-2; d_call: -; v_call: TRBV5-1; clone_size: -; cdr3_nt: TGCGCCAGCAGCCAGACTAGGACCACCGGGGAGCTGTTTTTT; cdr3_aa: CASSQTRTTGELFF
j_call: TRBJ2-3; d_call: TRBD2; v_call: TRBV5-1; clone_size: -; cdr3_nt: TGCGCCAGCAGTCCTGGTAGACTAGCTAAACTAACTAGCACAGATACGCAGTATTTT; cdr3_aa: CASSPGRLAKLTSTDTQYF
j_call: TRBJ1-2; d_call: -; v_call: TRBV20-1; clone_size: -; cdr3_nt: TGCAGTGCTAGGGCTCCCGATGGCTACACCTTC; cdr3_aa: CSARAPDGYTF
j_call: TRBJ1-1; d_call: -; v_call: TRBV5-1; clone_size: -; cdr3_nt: TGCGCCAGCATTCCCACCCCAGGTAACACTGAAGCTTTCTTT; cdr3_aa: CASIPTPGNTEAFF
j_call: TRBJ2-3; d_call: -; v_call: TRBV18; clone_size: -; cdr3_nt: TGTGCCAGCTCACCTTACACAGATACGCAGTATTTT; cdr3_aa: CASSPYTDTQYF
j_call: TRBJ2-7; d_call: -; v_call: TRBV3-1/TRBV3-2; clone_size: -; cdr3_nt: TGTGCCAGCAGCCAAGGTCGGTACGAGCAGTACTTC; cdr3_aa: CASSQGRYEQYF
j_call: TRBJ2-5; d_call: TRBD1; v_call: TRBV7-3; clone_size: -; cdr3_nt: TGTGCCAGCAGCTTTACAGGGGGGCAAGGGACCCAGTACTTC; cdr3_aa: CASSFTGGQGTQYF
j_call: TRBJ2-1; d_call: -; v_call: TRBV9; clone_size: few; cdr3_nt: TGTGCCAGCAGCCCACATAACAATGAGCAGTTCTTC; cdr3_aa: CASSPHNNEQFF
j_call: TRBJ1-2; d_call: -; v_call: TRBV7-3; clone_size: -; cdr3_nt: TGTGCCAGCAGCCTCGATGGGACAACTAACTATGGCTACACCTTC; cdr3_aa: CASSLDGTTNYGYTF
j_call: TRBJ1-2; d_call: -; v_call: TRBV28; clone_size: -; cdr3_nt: TGTGCCAGCAGTTTTACTGGGGCGGGGTGGAACTATGGCTACACCTTC; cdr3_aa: CASSFTGAGWNYGYTF
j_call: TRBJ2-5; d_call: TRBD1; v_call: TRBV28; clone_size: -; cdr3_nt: TGTGCCAGCAACCATCGCACAGGGGGCCGGGAGACCCAGTACTTC; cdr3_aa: CASNHRTGGRETQYF
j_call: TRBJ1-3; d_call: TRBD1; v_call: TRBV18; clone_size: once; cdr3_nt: TGTGCCAGCTCACCACGACAGGGTAACTTTCTGGACTCTGGAAACACCATATATTTT; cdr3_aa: CASSPRQGNFLDSGNTIYF
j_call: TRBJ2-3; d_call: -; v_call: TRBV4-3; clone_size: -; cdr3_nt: TGCGCCAGCAGCCAAGAAATCATCGGGGGTTTGACAGATACGCAGTATTTT; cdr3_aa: CASSQEIIGGLTDTQYF
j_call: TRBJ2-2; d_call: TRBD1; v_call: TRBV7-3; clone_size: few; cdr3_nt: TGTGCCAGCAGCCCCCTTCCGGGACAGGGCGTTACCGGGGAGCTGTTTTTT; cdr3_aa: CASSPLPGQGVTGELFF
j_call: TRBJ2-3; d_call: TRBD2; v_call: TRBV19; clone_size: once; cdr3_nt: TGTGCCAGCTACGCGGGAGGGGGGGCAGATACGCAGTATTTT; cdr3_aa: CASYAGGGADTQYF